A selection of T cell receptor beta chains follows, all from one sample in a study of technical replicates of blood from a few donors. Measured with immunoSEQ multiplex PCR; TCRdb has only the in-frame clones, and not every one. Of fewer than 95,000 clones listed, 94% are singletons. Sequenced input: T cells isolated from PBMCs. The receptors stem from a human donor in good health. CDR3s include the opening cysteine and the closing phenylalanine or tryptophan. The order of the fields is D gene, clone size, J gene, V gene, CDR3 DNA, CDR3 protein. D genes are given only for firm matches. Not every row has a clone size; where given, it reads once, few, many or a size class.

>.|.|TRBJ2-5|TRBV6-1
TGTGCCAGCAGTGAATCGGAGGCGCCGGGAGAGACCCAGTACTTC
CASSESEAPGETQYF
>.|once|TRBJ1-4|TRBV4-1
TGCGCCAGCAGCCAGCCGGGACAACGGAATGAAAAACTGTTTTTT
CASSQPGQRNEKLFF
>TRBD1|once|TRBJ2-7|TRBV5-6
TGTGCCAGCAGCCGCACGGGACAGCTTTTCAACGAGCAGTACTTC
CASSRTGQLFNEQYF
>.|.|TRBJ1-1|TRBV4-2
TGTGCCAGCAGCCAAAGGGGGAGGGCAGTTAACACTGAAGCTTTCTTT
CASSQRGRAVNTEAFF
>TRBD1|.|TRBJ1-4|TRBV5-1
TGCGCCAGCAGCTTCTACCCCCCTAACAGGGGTCAAAGTGAAAAACTGTTTTTT
CASSFYPPNRGQSEKLFF
>TRBD2|.|TRBJ2-7|TRBV4-1
TGCGCCAGCAGCCTAGGGACTAGCGGAAACTACGAGCAGTACTTC
CASSLGTSGNYEQYF
>TRBD1|.|TRBJ2-5|TRBV2
TGTGCCAGCACCGGGACAGGGGAGACCCAGTACTTC
CASTGTGETQYF
>TRBD1|.|TRBJ2-7|TRBV7-8
TGTGCCAGCAGCTCGCTTAACGGACAGGGAATCTTC
CASSSLNGQGIF
>.|medium-sized|TRBJ1-1|TRBV30
TGTGCCTGGGAACCGGGACACCTGAACACTGAAGCTTTCTTT
CAWEPGHLNTEAFF
>.|.|TRBJ2-5|TRBV10-2
TGCGCCAGCAGGCCCCGAAGACAGGTGGGCGAGACCCAGTACTTC
CASRPRRQVGETQYF
>.|few|TRBJ1-1|TRBV18
TGTGCCAGCTCCCCGAGAGACAGTTTCGATGAAGCTTTCTTT
CASSPRDSFDEAFF
>.|.|TRBJ2-1|TRBV29-1
TGCAGCGTTGAGGGCAGGCTCTCCTACAATGAGCAGTTCTTC
CSVEGRLSYNEQFF
>.|.|TRBJ1-3|TRBV6-5
TGTGCCAGCAGCCGGAGAGACTCTGGAAACACCATATATTTT
CASSRRDSGNTIYF
>TRBD1|.|TRBJ2-1|TRBV6-5
TGTGCCAGCAGTTTCCGACAGGGGGCATTCCTCAATGAGCAGTTCTTC
CASSFRQGAFLNEQFF
>TRBD1|.|TRBJ1-2|TRBV29-1
TGCAGCGTTTACGACAGGGGGCCCGACTCCACCTTC
CSVYDRGPDSTF
>TRBD2|.|TRBJ2-1|TRBV10-3
TGTGCCATCAGTGAGTCCTTGCGGGAGTACTACAATGAGCAGTTCTTC
CAISESLREYYNEQFF
>.|.|TRBJ1-6|TRBV14
TGTGCCAGCAGCCTCCGGCATGGGGCGGCGGCCCTCCACTTT
CASSLRHGAAALHF
>.|.|TRBJ2-1|TRBV19
TGTGCCAGTAGTATAAACAGGGTTAGCTCCTACAATGAGCAGTTCTTC
CASSINRVSSYNEQFF
>.|.|TRBJ1-5|TRBV7-6
TGTGCCAGCAGCTTAGAACAGTGGGATCAGCCCCAGCATTTT
CASSLEQWDQPQHF
>TRBD2|.|TRBJ2-7|TRBV28
TGTGCCAGCAGTCCCGGGGGGGTGACCTACGAGCAGTACTTC
CASSPGGVTYEQYF
>TRBD2|.|TRBJ2-1|TRBV5-1
TGCGCCAGCAGCTCCGGGACTAGCGGGCGATACAATGAGCAGTTCTTC
CASSSGTSGRYNEQFF
>TRBD1|.|TRBJ2-5|TRBV27
TGTGCCAGCAGTTTCTCGACAGGGACGGTTCAAGAGACCCAGTACTTC
CASSFSTGTVQETQYF
>TRBD2|.|TRBJ2-3|TRBV9
TGTGCCAGCAGCGTTAGCGGGGGGGCTACAGATACGCAGTATTTT
CASSVSGGATDTQYF
>.|.|TRBJ1-1|TRBV6-1
TGTGCCAGCCGCGTACAGCCGAACACTGAAGCTTTCTTT
CASRVQPNTEAFF
>.|.|TRBJ2-7|TRBV6-1
TGTGCCAGCAGTGCTTGGGACACCAAAACCTACGAGCAGTACTTC
CASSAWDTKTYEQYF
>.|once|TRBJ1-1|TRBV4-1
TGCGCCAGCAGCACCGACCCCGGGGGTGGTACTGAAGCTTTCTTT
CASSTDPGGGTEAFF
>.|.|TRBJ2-5|TRBV10-3
TGTGCCATCAGTGAGTCGGTCGTACTGGAAGAGACCCAGTACTTC
CAISESVVLEETQYF
>TRBD2|.|TRBJ2-7|TRBV2
TGTGCCAGCAGCCACCCGGGACTAGCTAGCTACGAGCAGTACTTC
CASSHPGLASYEQYF
>TRBD1|.|TRBJ2-7|TRBV2
TGTGCCAGCAGGACAGGGTACGAGCAGTACTTC
CASRTGYEQYF
>TRBD1|.|TRBJ1-1|TRBV13
TGTGCCAGCAGCTTAAGAGGGGGCGGTGAAGCTTTCTTT
CASSLRGGGEAFF
>TRBD2|.|TRBJ2-7|TRBV2
TGTGCCAGCAGTGGTTGGACTAGCGGTCCCTACGAGCAGTACTTC
CASSGWTSGPYEQYF
>.|.|TRBJ1-1|TRBV11-1
TGTGCCAGCAGTTTAGCGCCAGGCCAAAGCGGGACTGAAGCTTTCTTT
CASSLAPGQSGTEAFF
>TRBD2|once|TRBJ2-1|TRBV6-5
TGTGCCAGCGGGACTAGCGGGGGGGGCTACAATGAGCAGTTCTTC
CASGTSGGGYNEQFF
>TRBD1|few|TRBJ1-1|TRBV28
TGTGCCAGTGTGGCGAGGGGGCAGAACACTGAAGCTTTCTTT
CASVARGQNTEAFF
>TRBD2|.|TRBJ2-7|TRBV10-1
TGCGCCAGCAGTCCCCGGGGACTAGCGGGGTCCTACGAGCAGTACTTC
CASSPRGLAGSYEQYF
>TRBD2|.|TRBJ2-7|TRBV28
TGTGCCAGCAGTCTCGGGGAGGGTAGGAGCTCCTACGAGCAGTACTTC
CASSLGEGRSSYEQYF
>TRBD1|once|TRBJ2-7|TRBV7-9
TGTGCCAGCAGCTTCGGATCACAGGGGGCGTTCTACGAGCAGTACTTC
CASSFGSQGAFYEQYF
>.|.|TRBJ2-7|TRBV28
TGTGCCAGCAGTCCCGGGGTACTACAGTACTTC
CASSPGVLQYF
>TRBD1|.|TRBJ2-4|TRBV6-1
TGTGCCAGCAGACTAAACCGGGACAGTGGAAACATTCAGTACTTC
CASRLNRDSGNIQYF
>TRBD1|.|TRBJ2-1|TRBV11-2
TGTGCCAGCAGTTCCAACAGGGGGTCTTACAATGAGCAGTTCTTC
CASSSNRGSYNEQFF
>.|.|TRBJ2-7|TRBV9
TGTGCCAGCAGCGCCACCCGTCCCTCAGCCTACGAGCAGTACTTC
CASSATRPSAYEQYF
>TRBD1|.|TRBJ1-4|TRBV5-1
TGCGCCAGCAGCCTAACTTTTGAGCGGACAGGACTACCAACTAATGAAAAACTGTTTTTT
CASSLTFERTGLPTNEKLFF
>TRBD1|once|TRBJ2-2|TRBV11-1
TGTGCCAGCAGACGCGACAGGGGCACCGGGGAGCTGTTTTTT
CASRRDRGTGELFF
>TRBD1|.|TRBJ1-4|TRBV27
TGTGCCAGCAGTTTGCGGGAAACAGGGGGCCTGGAAAAACTGTTTTTT
CASSLRETGGLEKLFF
>TRBD1|.|TRBJ1-2|TRBV5-5
TGTGCCAGCAGCTGGGACAGAATCTATGGCTACACCTTC
CASSWDRIYGYTF
>.|.|TRBJ1-2|TRBV27
TGTGCCAGCAGTTTAGGCCCGGGAGTCACCTATGGCTACACCTTC
CASSLGPGVTYGYTF
>.|few|TRBJ1-1|TRBV11-3
TGTGCCAGCAGCGTAGTACCCCGAGGCACTGAAGCTTTCTTT
CASSVVPRGTEAFF
>.|.|TRBJ2-5|TRBV19
TGTGCCAGTAGTATAGGTTACAGGGTCCCAGAGACCCAGTACTTC
CASSIGYRVPETQYF